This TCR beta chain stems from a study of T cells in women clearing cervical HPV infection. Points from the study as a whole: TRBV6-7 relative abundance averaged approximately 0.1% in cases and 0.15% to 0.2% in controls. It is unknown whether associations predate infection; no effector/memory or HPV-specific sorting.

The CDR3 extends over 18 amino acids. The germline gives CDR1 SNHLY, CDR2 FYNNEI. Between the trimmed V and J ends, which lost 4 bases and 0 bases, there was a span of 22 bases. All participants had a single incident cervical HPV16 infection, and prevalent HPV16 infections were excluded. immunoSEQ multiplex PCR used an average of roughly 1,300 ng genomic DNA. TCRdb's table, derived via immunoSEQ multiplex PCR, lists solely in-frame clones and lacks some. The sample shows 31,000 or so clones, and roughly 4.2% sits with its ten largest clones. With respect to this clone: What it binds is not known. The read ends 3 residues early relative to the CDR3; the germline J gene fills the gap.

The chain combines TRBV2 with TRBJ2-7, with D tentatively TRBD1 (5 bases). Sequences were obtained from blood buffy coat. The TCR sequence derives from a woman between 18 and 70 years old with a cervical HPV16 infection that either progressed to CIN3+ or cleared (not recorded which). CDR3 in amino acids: CASSVQISTQAYSYEQYF. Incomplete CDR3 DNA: TGTGCCAGCAGTGTACAGATCTCAACACAGGCTTACTCCTACGAG.